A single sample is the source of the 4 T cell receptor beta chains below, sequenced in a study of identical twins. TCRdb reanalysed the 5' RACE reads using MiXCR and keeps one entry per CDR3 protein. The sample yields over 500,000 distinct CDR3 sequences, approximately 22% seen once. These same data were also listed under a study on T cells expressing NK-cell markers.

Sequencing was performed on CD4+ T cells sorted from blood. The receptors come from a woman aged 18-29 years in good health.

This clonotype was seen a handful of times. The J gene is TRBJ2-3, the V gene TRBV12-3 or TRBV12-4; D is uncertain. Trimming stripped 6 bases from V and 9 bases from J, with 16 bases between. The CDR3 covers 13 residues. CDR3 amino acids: CASRLPTTYTQYF. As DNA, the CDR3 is TGTGCCAGCAGACTACCGACCACCTACACGCAGTATTTT.

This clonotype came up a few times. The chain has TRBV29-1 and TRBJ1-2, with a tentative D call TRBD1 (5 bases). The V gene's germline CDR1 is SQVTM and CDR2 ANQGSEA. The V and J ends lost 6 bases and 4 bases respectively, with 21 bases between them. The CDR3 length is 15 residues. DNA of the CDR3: TGCAGCGTCGCGGCCCGGGGGGGGTCAGGCTATGGCTACACCTTC. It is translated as CSVAARGGSGYGYTF. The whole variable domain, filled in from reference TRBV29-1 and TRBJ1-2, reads SAVISQKPSRDICQRGTSLTIQCQVDSQVTMMFWYRQQPGQSLTLIATANQGSEATYESGFVIDKFPISRPNLTFSTLTVSNMSPEDSSIYLCSVAARGGSGYGYTFGSGTRLTVV.

The CDR3 sequence: CSVGDSSGNTIYF. The CDR3 nucleotides read TGCAGCGTTGGTGATAGCTCTGGAAACACCATATATTTT. This rearrangement joins TRBV29-1 to TRBJ1-3, with D unresolved. Germline V gives CDR1 SQVTM, CDR2 ANQGSEA. Trimming removed 4 bases from V and 0 bases from J, with 7 bases in between. There are 13 residues in the CDR3.

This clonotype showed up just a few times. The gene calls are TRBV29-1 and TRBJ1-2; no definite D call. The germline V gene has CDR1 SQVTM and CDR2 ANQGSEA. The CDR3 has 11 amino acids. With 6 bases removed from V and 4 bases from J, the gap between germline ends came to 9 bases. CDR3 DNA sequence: TGCAGCGTGGAGGACCGCTATGGCTACACCTTC. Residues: CSVEDRYGYTF.